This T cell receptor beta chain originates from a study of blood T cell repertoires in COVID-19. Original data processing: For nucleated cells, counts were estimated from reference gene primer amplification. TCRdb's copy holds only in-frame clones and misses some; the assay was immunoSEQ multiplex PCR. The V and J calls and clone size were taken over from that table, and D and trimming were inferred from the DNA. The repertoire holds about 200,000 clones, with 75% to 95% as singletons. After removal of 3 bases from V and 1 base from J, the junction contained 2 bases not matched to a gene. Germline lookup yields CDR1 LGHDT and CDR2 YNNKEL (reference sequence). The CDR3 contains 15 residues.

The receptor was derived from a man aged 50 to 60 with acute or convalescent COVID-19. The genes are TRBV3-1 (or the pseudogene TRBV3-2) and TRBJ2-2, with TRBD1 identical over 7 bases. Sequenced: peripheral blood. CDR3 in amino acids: CASSHGTENTGELFF. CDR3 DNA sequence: TGTGCCAGCAGCCACGGGACAGAGAACACCGGGGAGCTGTTTTTT.